This section outlines one T cell receptor (beta chain) sequence together with its context. Its target is not known. The investigators sampled blood at baseline, at cycle 4 day 1, and at cycle 7 day 1. The sample comes from a study of OX40 agonist ivuxolimab in advanced cancers. Overall study results and limits: Among expanded peripheral T cells, antigen specificity went undetermined.

The assay was immunoSEQ multiplex PCR, and TCRdb's table has in-frame clones only and misses some. The table lists under 80,000 clones, 92% of them singletons. Per the germline V gene, CDR1 is SGHAT and CDR2 is FQNNGV. The CDR3 extends over 17 amino acids. The V gene lost 4 bases and the J gene lost 0 bases, with 16 bases spanning the gap. The material sequenced was CD4+ or CD8+ T cells sorted from blood, taken in a trial of the OX40 agonist ivuxolimab. This sequence originates from an adult with an advanced solid tumor such as melanoma, head and neck, liver or kidney cancer. V and J are TRBV11-2 and TRBJ2-1, with TRBD1 as a possible D gene (7 bases). CDR3 DNA: TGTGCCAGCAGCTCAAGAGCAGGGGGGTCCTCCTACAATGAGCAGTTCTTC. This sequence encodes CASSSRAGGSSYNEQFF.